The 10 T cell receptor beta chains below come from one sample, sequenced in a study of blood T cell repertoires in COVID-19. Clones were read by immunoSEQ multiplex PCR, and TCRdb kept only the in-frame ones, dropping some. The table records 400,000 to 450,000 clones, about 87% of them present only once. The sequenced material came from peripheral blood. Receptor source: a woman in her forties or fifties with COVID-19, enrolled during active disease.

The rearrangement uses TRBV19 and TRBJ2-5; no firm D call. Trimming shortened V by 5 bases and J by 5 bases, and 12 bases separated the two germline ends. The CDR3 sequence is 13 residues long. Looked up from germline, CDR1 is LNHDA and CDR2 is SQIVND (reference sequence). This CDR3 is CASSQAVWETQYF. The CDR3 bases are TGTGCCAGTAGTCAGGCTGTCTGGGAGACCCAGTACTTC. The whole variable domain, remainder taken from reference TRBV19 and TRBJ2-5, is DGGITQSPKYLFRKEGQNVTLSCEQNLNHDAMYWYRQDPGQGLRLIYYSQIVNDFQKGDIAEGYSVSREKKESFPLTVTSAQKNPTAFYLCASSQAVWETQYFGPGTRLLVL.

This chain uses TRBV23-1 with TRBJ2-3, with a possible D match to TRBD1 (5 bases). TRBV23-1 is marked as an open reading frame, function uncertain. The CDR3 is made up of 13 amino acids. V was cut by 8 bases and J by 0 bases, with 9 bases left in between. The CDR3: CASGAESTDTQYF. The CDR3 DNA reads TGCGCCAGCGGGGCGGAGAGCACAGATACGCAGTATTTT.

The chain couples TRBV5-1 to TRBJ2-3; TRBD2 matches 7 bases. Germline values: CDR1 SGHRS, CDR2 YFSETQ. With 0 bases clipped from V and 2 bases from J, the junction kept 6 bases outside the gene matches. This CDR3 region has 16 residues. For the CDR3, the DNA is TGCGCCAGCAGCTTGGGGGGCCTAGCGGACACAGATACGCAGTATTTT. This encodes CASSLGGLADTDTQYF.

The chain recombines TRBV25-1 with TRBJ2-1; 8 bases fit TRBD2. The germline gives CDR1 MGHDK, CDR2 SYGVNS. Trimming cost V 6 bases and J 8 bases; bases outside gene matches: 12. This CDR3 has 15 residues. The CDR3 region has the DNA TGTGCCAGCAGGCCCGGGACTAGTGATTTGTATGAGCAGTTCTTC. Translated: CASRPGTSDLYEQFF.

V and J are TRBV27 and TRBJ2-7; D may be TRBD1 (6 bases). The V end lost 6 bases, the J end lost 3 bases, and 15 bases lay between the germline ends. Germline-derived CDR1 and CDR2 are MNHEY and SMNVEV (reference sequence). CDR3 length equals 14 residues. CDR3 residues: CASSVDRGGYEQYF. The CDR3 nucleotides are TGTGCCAGCAGCGTAGACAGAGGGGGCTACGAGCAGTACTTC.

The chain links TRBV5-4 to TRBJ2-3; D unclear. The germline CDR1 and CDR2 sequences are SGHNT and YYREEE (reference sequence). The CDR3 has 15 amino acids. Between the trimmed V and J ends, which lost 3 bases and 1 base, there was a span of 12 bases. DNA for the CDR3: TGTGCCAGCAGCTCGAGAGTCGTAGGCACAGATACGCAGTATTTT. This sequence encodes CASSSRVVGTDTQYF.

In DNA, the CDR3 is TGTGCCAGCACCCCGGACAGGTCCTCCTACGAGCAGTACTTC. Protein: CASTPDRSSYEQYF. The J gene is TRBJ2-7, the V gene TRBV6-5, with 7 bases aligning to TRBD1. J was trimmed by 0 bases and V by 7 bases; bases with no gene match: 6. CDR1 MNHEY and CDR2 SVGAGI come from the germline V gene. The CDR3 consists of 14 residues.

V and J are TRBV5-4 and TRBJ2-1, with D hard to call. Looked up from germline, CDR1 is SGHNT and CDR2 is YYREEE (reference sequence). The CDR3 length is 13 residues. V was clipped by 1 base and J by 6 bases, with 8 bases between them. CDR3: CASSLTPSNEQFF. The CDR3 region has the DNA TGTGCCAGCAGCTTGACACCCTCCAATGAGCAGTTCTTC.

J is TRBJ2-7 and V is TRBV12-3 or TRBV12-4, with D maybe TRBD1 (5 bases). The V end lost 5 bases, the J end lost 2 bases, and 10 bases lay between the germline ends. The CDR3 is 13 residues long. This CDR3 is CASSPPGTYEQYF. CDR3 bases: TGTGCCAGCAGTCCACCAGGGACCTACGAGCAGTACTTC.

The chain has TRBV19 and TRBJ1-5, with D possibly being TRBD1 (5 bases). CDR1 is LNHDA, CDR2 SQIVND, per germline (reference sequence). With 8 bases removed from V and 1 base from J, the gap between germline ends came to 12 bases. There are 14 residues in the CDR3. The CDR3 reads CASSRGGSNQPQHF. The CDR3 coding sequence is TGTGCCAGTTCAAGGGGTGGAAGCAATCAGCCCCAGCATTTT.